This T cell receptor (beta chain) was recovered during a study of metastatic and nonmetastatic thyroid tumors. Study information: It was across blood and tumor or nodule tissue from malignant and benign thyroid patients that repertoires were compared. The study, taken as a whole, reports: Reportedly, malignant thyroid tumors had significantly higher TCR beta diversity than benign nodules, in blood and tumor.

This clone is a singleton in its sample. Its antigen is not known. Per the original data handling: The authors used CDR3 differences across clinicopathological groups to build a distant-metastasis classifier for papillary thyroid cancer. From the PCR reads, TCRdb re-called clones with MiXCR. The V and J calls here are based on TCRdb, not the publication. In the table there are roughly 21,000 clones, about 30% of which are singletons. Thyroid surgery had not been preceded by any treatment in any patient. In germline, CDR1 is MDHEN, CDR2 SYDVKM. V gave up 8 bases and J gave up 6 bases, with 20 bases separating them. This CDR3 is 14 amino acids long.

The chain links TRBV28 to TRBJ2-7, with D tentatively TRBD1 (5 bases). The sequence came from a male donor with papillary thyroid cancer or a benign thyroid nodule (not recorded which). Some clones in this sample may be carry-over from other donors' samples. The material sequenced was tumor tissue. CDR3 sequence: CASPVLVDRGEQYF. Here the CDR3 DNA reads TGTGCCAGCCCAGTATTAGTGGATAGGGGCGAGCAGTACTTC.